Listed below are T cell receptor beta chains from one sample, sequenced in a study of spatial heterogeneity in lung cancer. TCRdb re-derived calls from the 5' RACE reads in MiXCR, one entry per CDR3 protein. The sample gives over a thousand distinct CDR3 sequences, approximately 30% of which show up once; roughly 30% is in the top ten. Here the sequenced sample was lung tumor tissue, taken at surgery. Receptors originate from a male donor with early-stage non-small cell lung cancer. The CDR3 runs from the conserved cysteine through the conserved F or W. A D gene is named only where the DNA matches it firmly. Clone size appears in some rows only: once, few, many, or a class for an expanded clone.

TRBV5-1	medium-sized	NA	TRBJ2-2	TGCGCCAGCAGCTCCCAACCTCTAGGACCCGGGGAGCTGTTTTTT	CASSSQPLGPGELFF
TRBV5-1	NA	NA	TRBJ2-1	TGCGCCAGCAGCTTGGGGACATTCGGGGAGCAGTTCTTC	CASSLGTFGEQFF
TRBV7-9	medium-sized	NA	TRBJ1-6	TGTGCCAGCAGCTTAGGAGGTGATGGGGGACCCCTCCACTTT	CASSLGGDGGPLHF
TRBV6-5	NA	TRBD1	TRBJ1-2	TGTGCCAGCAGAGGGACAGGGGTTGAGGACTATGGCTACACCTTC	CASRGTGVEDYGYTF
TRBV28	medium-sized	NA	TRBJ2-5	TGTGCCAGCAGTTTCCGGGGGGCAGGCCAAGAGACCCAGTACTTC	CASSFRGAGQETQYF
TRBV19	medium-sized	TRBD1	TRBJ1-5	TGTGCCAGTAGGAGGGGGCTGGCCCACAATCAGCCCCAGCATTTT	CASRRGLAHNQPQHF
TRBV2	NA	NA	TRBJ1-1	TGTGCCAGCAGTGTCAAAGCTGAAGCTTTCTTT	CASSVKAEAFF
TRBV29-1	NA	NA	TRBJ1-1	TGCAGCGTTGAGAGGGAAGCGGGCACTGAAGCTTTCTTT	CSVEREAGTEAFF
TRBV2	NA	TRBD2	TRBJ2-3	TGTGCCAGCAGATTACTAGCGGGGGACACAGATACGCAGTATTTT	CASRLLAGDTDTQYF
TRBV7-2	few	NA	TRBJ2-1	TGTGCCAGCAGCAGTTCCGGCGTCCCTAACCAGTTCTTC	CASSSSGVPNQFF
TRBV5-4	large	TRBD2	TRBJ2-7	TGTGCCAGCAGCTTAGGACTAAAACTAGCGGGGGACTACGAGCAGTACTTC	CASSLGLKLAGDYEQYF
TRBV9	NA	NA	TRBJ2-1	TGTGCCAGCAGCGTAGGAGTTAGAACGGGGACCTACAATGAGCAGTTCTTC	CASSVGVRTGTYNEQFF
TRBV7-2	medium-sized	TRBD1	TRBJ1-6	TGTGCCAGCAGCTCTAAAGCGACAGGGGTATATTCCCTCCACTTT	CASSSKATGVYSLHF
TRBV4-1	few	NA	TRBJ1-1	TGCGCCAGCAGCCAAGGTTCACAGGGGAACACTGAAGCTTTCTTT	CASSQGSQGNTEAFF
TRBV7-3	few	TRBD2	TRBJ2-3	TGTGCCAGCAGCATAATGTCGACTAGCGGAAAAGATACGCAGTATTTT	CASSIMSTSGKDTQYF
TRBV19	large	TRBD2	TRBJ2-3	TGTGCCAGTAGCACCGGGACTAGCGGGAGTGGAGCGCAGTATTTT	CASSTGTSGSGAQYF
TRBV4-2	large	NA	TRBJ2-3	TGTGCCAGCAGCCGAATTACCGATCCTACGCAGTATTTT	CASSRITDPTQYF
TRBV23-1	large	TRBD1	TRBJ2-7	TGCGCCAGCGGTTACCTTGGGACAGCCTACTCCTACGAGCAGTACTTC	CASGYLGTAYSYEQYF
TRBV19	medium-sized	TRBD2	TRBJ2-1	TGTGCCAGTAGAAGGGACTGGGGGGGTTCTTACAATGAGCAGTTCTTC	CASRRDWGGSYNEQFF
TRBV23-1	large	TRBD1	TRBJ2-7	TGCGCCAGCAGTTGCACGGATGGGACAGCTTACGAGCAGTACTTC	CASSCTDGTAYEQYF
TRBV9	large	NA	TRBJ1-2	TGTGCCAGCAGTGAGGACGTGAGCTATGGCTACACCTTC	CASSEDVSYGYTF
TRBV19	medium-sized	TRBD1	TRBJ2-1	TGTGCCAGCGGGACAGGGTGGTTTAATGAGCAGTTCTTC	CASGTGWFNEQFF
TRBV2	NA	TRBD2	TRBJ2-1	TGTGCCAGCAGGACTAGCGGGGCCTCCTACAATGAGCAGTTCTTC	CASRTSGASYNEQFF
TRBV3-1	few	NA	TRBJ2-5	TGTGCCAGCAGTCAAGAGCTAGCAGCAGAGACCCAGTACTTC	CASSQELAAETQYF
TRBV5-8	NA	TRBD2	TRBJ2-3	TGTGCCAGCAGCTTGCCTTGGGGTTGGTGGACTAGCGACACAGATACGCAGTATTTT	CASSLPWGWWTSDTDTQYF
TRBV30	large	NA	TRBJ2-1	TGTGCCTGGAGTGTGTGGGGTTCGACAGGACCCTACAATGAGCAGTTCTTC	CAWSVWGSTGPYNEQFF
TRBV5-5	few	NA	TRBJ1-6	TGTGCCAGCAGCTTGGCGGACCATAATTCACCCCTCCACTTT	CASSLADHNSPLHF
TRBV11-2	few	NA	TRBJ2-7	TGTGCCAGCAGCCCCCTTGGCCAGGATAGTGACGAGCAGTACTTC	CASSPLGQDSDEQYF
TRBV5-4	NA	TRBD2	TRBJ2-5	TGTGCCAGCAGCTTTCCCGGGGGGCAAGAGACCCAGTACTTC	CASSFPGGQETQYF
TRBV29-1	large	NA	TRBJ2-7	TGCAGCGCAGAAACCCCGGAAAGCTCCTACGAGCAGTACTTC	CSAETPESSYEQYF
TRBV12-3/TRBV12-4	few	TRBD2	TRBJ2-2	TGTGCCAGCAGTTTGAGTAGCGGGCCGTACACCGGGGAGCTGTTTTTT	CASSLSSGPYTGELFF
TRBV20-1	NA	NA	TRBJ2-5	TGCAGTGTTAGAGTCGACGTCTCCGAGACCCAGTACTTC	CSVRVDVSETQYF
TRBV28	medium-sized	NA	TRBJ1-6	TGTGCCAGCAGTCCCGGCTACGACAGGAGTTCACCCCTCCACTTT	CASSPGYDRSSPLHF
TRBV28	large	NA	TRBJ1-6	TGTGCCAGCACCAATCCGAGGGGGCCCCTCCACTTT	CASTNPRGPLHF
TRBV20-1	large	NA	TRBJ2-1	TGCAGTGCTAGAGATCTACGGGGCTACAATGAGCAGTTCTTC	CSARDLRGYNEQFF
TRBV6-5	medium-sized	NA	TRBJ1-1	TGTGCCAGCAGTTCCCCGGGAGGGCTGAACACTGAAGCTTTCTTT	CASSSPGGLNTEAFF
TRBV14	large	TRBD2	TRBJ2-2	TGTGCCAGCAGCCAAGATCGAAGCGGGAGAGTCCGCACCGGGGAGCTGTTTTTT	CASSQDRSGRVRTGELFF
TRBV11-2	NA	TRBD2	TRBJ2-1	TGTGCCAGCAGCTTATCAGGAGCGGGAGGGGGTAACGAGCAGTTCTTC	CASSLSGAGGGNEQFF
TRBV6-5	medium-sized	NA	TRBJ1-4	TGTGCCAGCAGTTACTCGACGGGCTCGCTCATTAATGAAAAACTGTTTTTT	CASSYSTGSLINEKLFF
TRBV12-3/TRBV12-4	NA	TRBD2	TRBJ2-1	TGTGCCAGCAGTTTGGGCGCGCTAGCGGGCAATGAGCAGTTCTTC	CASSLGALAGNEQFF
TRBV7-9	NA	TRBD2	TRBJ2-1	TGTGCCAGCAGCGTTCTAGCGGGACCTTTCAATGAGCAGTTCTTC	CASSVLAGPFNEQFF
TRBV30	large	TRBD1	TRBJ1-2	TGTGCCTGGAGTACGCTGGCAGGGGGCGGCTACACCTTC	CAWSTLAGGGYTF
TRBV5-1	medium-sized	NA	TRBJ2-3	TGCGCCAGCAGCTTGGAGGGCACGACTAGCACAGATACGCAGTATTTT	CASSLEGTTSTDTQYF
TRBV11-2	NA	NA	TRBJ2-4	TGTGCCAGCAGCGTTGGCAAAAACATTCAGTACTTC	CASSVGKNIQYF
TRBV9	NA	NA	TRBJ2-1	TGTGCCAGCAGCGCAGGGGAGGGCACCTACAATGAGCAGTTCTTC	CASSAGEGTYNEQFF
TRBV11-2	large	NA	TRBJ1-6	TGTGCCAGCAGCTTAGAAGTTAATTCACCCCTCCACTTT	CASSLEVNSPLHF
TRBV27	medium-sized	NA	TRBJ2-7	TGTGCCAGCAGTTCCCGGGGGCCCGACAGGGCCTCCTACGAGCAGTACTTC	CASSSRGPDRASYEQYF
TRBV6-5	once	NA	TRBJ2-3	TGTGCCAGCAGTCCCTTGGACAGCTACTCCACAGATACGCAGTATTTT	CASSPLDSYSTDTQYF
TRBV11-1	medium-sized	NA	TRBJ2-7	TGTGCCAGCAGCTTATGGGGAGCCTACGAGCAGTACTTC	CASSLWGAYEQYF
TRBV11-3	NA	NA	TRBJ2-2	TGTGCCAGCAGCTTAGACGGCACCGGGGAGCTGTTTTTT	CASSLDGTGELFF
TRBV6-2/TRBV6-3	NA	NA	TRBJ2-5	TGTGCCAGCACCGACAGGGAGACCCAGTACTTC	CASTDRETQYF
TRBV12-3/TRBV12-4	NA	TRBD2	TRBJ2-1	TGTGCCAGCAGTTTAGGTCAGGGAGGGTACAATGAGCAGTTCTTC	CASSLGQGGYNEQFF
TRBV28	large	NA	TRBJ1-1	TGTGCCAGCAGCCAGCTAACAGGGTACACTGAAGCTTTCTTT	CASSQLTGYTEAFF